The present T cell receptor beta chain was sequenced within a study of T cell repertoires in cytomegalovirus infection (dated by TCRdb to between 2018 and 2020). About the study as a whole: The peptide stimulations were aimed at well-studied HLA-B-restricted epitopes as well as recently identified HLA-C-restricted CMV epitopes, whose presentation resists viral immunomodulation. The HLA type of each donor mattered for the analysis, because public TCR beta signatures pointed to carriage of CMV infection along with the matching HLA type. What the study reported, not specific to this receptor: In both this cohort and an independent roughly 350-donor cohort, the cumulative frequency of public TCR beta family members distinguished carriers of CMV infection plus the relevant HLA type. The ex vivo response was dominated by HLA-C-restricted CMV-specific TCR beta clonotypes, and the single most frequent clonotype in two of eight donors was supplied by these HLA-C-restricted clonotypes.

CDR1 and CDR2 are read off the germline V gene (reference sequence) as SGHAT and FQDESV. The CDR3 runs 19 residues from the cysteine to the phenylalanine. The intended sense of this specimen's treatment or condition label: in vitro stimulation with specific CMV peptide epitopes to enrich CMV-specific T cells. This clonotype has more than one count but fewer than ten. There is no known antigen for this receptor. It is unclear where the CDR3 begins or ends on the DNA, so no DNA is shown, and the CDR3 is as TCRdb lists it. TCRdb shows the sequencer as Illumina HiSeq 1500. TCRdb cleaned the public reads at Q25 with fastp, built clones with MiXCR and kept in-frame beta chains. Entries that share a CDR3 protein sequence are merged under the most common genes and DNA. The sample table shows 750,000 to 900,000 distinct CDR3 sequences, and roughly 28% are seen once. In total, the top ten clones hold about an eighth of the sample.

The TCR sequence derives from a human donor in good health (CMV status not recorded). Some clones in this sample may be carry-over from other donors' samples. The chain is encoded by TRBV11-1 joined to TRBJ2-5; the table assigns TRBD2, which was not confirmed against the DNA. This specimen was cultured CD8+ T cells from PBMCs, taken from culture after CMV antigen stimulation. The CDR3 in this case is CASTFGSGTPNWEGETQYF.